Listed here are 16 T cell receptor beta chains from one sample, sequenced in a study of T cells in localized non-small cell lung cancer. The assay was immunoSEQ multiplex PCR, and TCRdb's table has in-frame clones only and misses some. Of under 60,000 clones in the sample, roughly 85% were seen once. This specimen consisted of peripheral blood, obtained before any cancer treatment. The receptors originated from a male donor aged 60 or over with stage III squamous cell lung carcinoma.

The chain joins TRBV5-8 to TRBJ1-1, with 11 bases that match TRBD1. V lost 4 bases, J lost 6 bases, and 14 bases stayed unmatched. CDR1 is SGHTS and CDR2 is YDEGEE in the germline V gene. The CDR3 covers 17 residues. The CDR3 region has the DNA TGTGCCAGCAGCCCGGGACAGGGGGGGCTAGTGCGCTCTGAAGCTTTCTTT. It translates to CASSPGQGGLVRSEAFF.

The chain has TRBV4-3 and TRBJ2-7, with D perhaps assigned TRBD1 or TRBD2 (6 bases each). CDR1 is LGHNA, CDR2 YSLEER, per germline. V was cut by 4 bases and J by 4 bases, with 17 bases left in between. The CDR3 covers 15 residues. The CDR3 DNA follows: TGCGCCAGCAGCCTCTCGGGGGCCAACCTTTACGAGCAGTACTTC. It codes for CASSLSGANLYEQYF.

The chain recombines TRBV19 with TRBJ2-5, with a possible D match to TRBD1 (5 bases). Trimming took 7 bases from V and 0 from J, leaving 15 bases between them. Per the germline V gene, CDR1 is LNHDA and CDR2 is SQIVND (reference sequence). This CDR3 spans 15 amino acids. DNA for the CDR3: TGTGCCAGTACCCCCGCCGCAGGGAACCAAGAGACCCAGTACTTC. As protein: CASTPAAGNQETQYF.

The chain recombines TRBV28 with TRBJ1-2; D remains ambiguous. V lost 6 bases to trimming and J lost 4 bases, with 9 bases between them. There are 12 residues in the CDR3. The germline V gene encodes CDR1 MDHEN and CDR2 SYDVKM. The chain's CDR3 is CASRGNGYGYTF. DNA for the CDR3: TGTGCCAGCAGAGGGAACGGCTATGGCTACACCTTC.

The gene calls are TRBV2 and TRBJ2-1; D unclear. The germline V and J ends were trimmed by 6 bases and 0 bases, with 6 bases remaining between them. The germline gives CDR1 SNHLY, CDR2 FYNNEI. This CDR3 contains 13 residues. The CDR3 DNA sequence: TGTGCCAGCAGACAGAGCTCCTACAATGAGCAGTTCTTC. Encoded protein: CASRQSSYNEQFF.

This chain connects TRBV11-2 to TRBJ2-7; 8 nucleotides match TRBD2. The CDR3 is 15 amino acids. The V segment lost 1 base and the J segment 3 bases; nucleotides outside the gene matches: 5. Germline-derived CDR1 and CDR2 are SGHAT and FQNNGV. CDR3 region: CASSLGGTRSYEQYF. Written as DNA, the CDR3 is TGTGCCAGCAGCTTAGGTGGGACTAGAAGCTACGAGCAGTACTTC.

The chain couples TRBV19 to TRBJ1-4; no definite D call. The CDR3 has 14 amino acids. Germline loops: CDR1 LNHDA, CDR2 SQIVND (reference sequence). The germline V and J ends were trimmed by 0 bases and 0 bases, with 2 bases remaining between them. The CDR3 nucleotides read TGTGCCAGTAGTATAGAGGCAACTAATGAAAAACTGTTTTTT. Translated, it gives CASSIEATNEKLFF.

CDR3 residues: CSVEGGTGYAETQYF. CDR3 sequence (DNA): TGCAGCGTTGAAGGAGGGACAGGGTACGCAGAGACCCAGTACTTC. This chain joins TRBV29-1 and TRBJ2-5; 9 bases align to TRBD1. Germline values: CDR1 SQVTM, CDR2 ANQGSEA. Trimming cost V 1 base and J 4 bases; bases outside gene matches: 7. The CDR3 spans 15 residues. Variable domain in full (rest from reference TRBV29-1 and TRBJ2-5): SAVISQKPSRDICQRGTSLTIQCQVDSQVTMMFWYRQQPGQSLTLIATANQGSEATYESGFVIDKFPISRPNLTFSTLTVSNMSPEDSSIYLCSVEGGTGYAETQYFGPGTRLLVL.

V and J are TRBV5-1 and TRBJ2-2, with 7 bases aligning to TRBD1. Germline CDR1 reads SGHRS; CDR2 reads YFSETQ. The ends lost 4 bases at V and 0 bases at J; junction bases unmatched: 3. This CDR3 has 15 residues. The DNA of the CDR3 is TGCGCCAGCAGCGGGGACAGCCCGAACACCGGGGAGCTGTTTTTT. This sequence encodes CASSGDSPNTGELFF.

The genes are TRBV7-6 and TRBJ1-3; unclear D gene. From germline, CDR1 is SGHVS and CDR2 FNYEAQ. This CDR3 is built from 16 residues. Trimming removed 2 bases at V and 0 bases at J, with 11 bases between. DNA for the CDR3: TGTGCCAGCAGCTTAAGAGGCCGGAGCTCTGGAAACACCATATATTTT. Translated, it gives CASSLRGRSSGNTIYF.

The V call is TRBV7-9, the J call TRBJ2-3, with 7 bases aligning to TRBD2. Trimming at V came to 3 bases and at J to 0 bases, leaving 3 bases not matched to a gene. The CDR3 extends over 15 amino acids. CDR1 and CDR2 from the germline V gene are SEHNR and FQNEAQ (reference sequence). CDR3 DNA: TGTGCCAGCAGCTTCGAGGGAGGGAGCACAGATACGCAGTATTTT. Encoded protein: CASSFEGGSTDTQYF.

This sequence joins TRBV9 and TRBJ2-6; D is possibly TRBD2 (5 bases). The CDR3 loop spans 16 amino acids. Germline V gives CDR1 SGDLS, CDR2 YYNGEE. Trimming shortened V by 4 bases and J by 4 bases, and 15 bases separated the two germline ends. The CDR3 protein is CASSSRTTTGANVLTF. DNA for the CDR3: TGTGCCAGCAGCTCTCGGACGACTACGGGGGCCAACGTCCTGACTTTC. Using reference TRBV9 and TRBJ2-6 for the parts outside the CDR3, the full variable domain is DSGVTQTPKHLITATGQRVTLRCSPRSGDLSVYWYQQSLDQGLQFLIQYYNGEERAKGNILERFSAQQFPDLHSELNLSSLELGDSALYFCASSSRTTTGANVLTFGAGSRLTVL.

The chain employs TRBV30 and TRBJ2-7; 7 bases line up with TRBD1. With 1 base clipped from V and 2 bases from J, the junction kept 5 bases outside the gene matches. The CDR3 covers 14 residues. CDR1 is GTSNPN, CDR2 SVGIG, per germline (reference sequence). CDR3 loop: CAWSGGQFAYEQYF. The DNA for the CDR3 is TGTGCCTGGAGTGGGGGACAGTTTGCCTACGAGCAGTACTTC.

The gene calls are TRBV5-6 and TRBJ1-6, with unresolved D. The CDR3 is 15 amino acids. CDR1 SGHDT and CDR2 YYEEEE come from the germline V gene. Trimming took 0 bases from V and 2 from J, leaving 6 bases between them. The CDR3: CASSLAGTYNSPLHF. DNA of the CDR3: TGTGCCAGCAGCTTGGCGGGGACCTATAATTCACCCCTCCACTTT.

CDR3 bases: TGTGCCAGTAGCCAGGGGGATCGACAGGGGGCTTTCACAGATACGCAGTATTTT. Translation: CASSQGDRQGAFTDTQYF. This chain links TRBV19 with TRBJ2-3, with TRBD1 identical over 10 bases. CDR1 LNHDA and CDR2 SQIVND come from the germline V gene (reference sequence). The CDR3 runs 18 residues. The trim removed 6 bases at V and 2 bases at J, leaving 14 bases unmatched.

The V gene is TRBV5-4, the J gene TRBJ2-5; no definite D call. The CDR3 sequence is 13 residues long. V was clipped by 3 bases and J by 5 bases, with 11 bases between them. CDR1 and CDR2 (germline): SGHNT, YYREEE (reference sequence). CDR3 bases: TGTGCCAGCAGCTCCCCTTCGGTGGAGACCCAGTACTTC. It specifies CASSSPSVETQYF.